This T cell receptor (beta chain) is drawn from a study of blood T cell repertoires in COVID-19 (dated by TCRdb to the early 2020s). About the investigation overall: Samples from collaborators originated in the United States, Italy and Spain and spanned both the acute and convalescent phases of COVID-19. The prospective study material was composed of cDNA or gDNA derived from T cells, B-cell-depleted T cells, or PBMCs. The dataset comprised deeply sampled blood TCRbeta repertoires from subjects exposed to, actively infected with, or recovered from COVID-19. The repertoires were released in a freely available public database intended as a resource for research on the immune response to SARS-CoV-2. Samples came from the ongoing ImmuneRACE study (first 160 participants) plus 1,254 subjects from 6 global collaborators. Nearly every sample came with metadata listing a de-identified subject ID, COVID-19 status, age in years and sex. Where HLA class I and class II types were available, the types were taken from metadata supplied by the sample provider, not from assay-based typing.

From the germline V gene, CDR1 is SGHRS and CDR2 is YFSETQ. The CDR3 has 13 amino acids, counting the end cysteine and phenylalanine. Only CDR3 DNA remains: 39 bases, in frame from the first base. Deletion took 4 bases off V and 5 bases off J, with a span of 12 bases between the germline ends. The full study reports these points: Clinical and demographic metadata were provided uncurated, with the amount varying by source and participant.

Notes on this clone: The antigen this receptor binds is unknown. No base quality values were provided; no much bigger clone lies one nucleotide off.

TCRbeta CDR3 regions were amplified from genomic DNA using the immunoSEQ Assay, a bias-controlled multiplex PCR. The paper's processing steps were these. Nucleated cell counts per sample were estimated from amplification of reference gene primers within the assay. To quantify the absolute abundance of each unique TCRbeta CDR3 rearrangement, sequence reads were collapsed and filtered. For each sample, productive Simpson clonality was calculated by taking the square root of Simpson's diversity index across productive rearrangements. The table was pulled from immuneACCESS by TCRdb, which kept in-frame rearrangements only. Such tables lose some clones; where checked, under half of the loss comes from unresolved V genes, and the rest has no known cause. V and J calls and clone size are given by that table; D and trimming were obtained from the DNA. The sample table shows hundreds of thousands of clones, and 83% are seen once. The ten largest make up less than 4% of the sample.

Participants in the prospective study were enrolled through a virtual design, were aged about 18 to 100 years, and lived in roughly 26 United States geographic areas. Cohort assignment in the prospective study relied on participant-reported clinical history from a screening survey and a study questionnaire. Exposed participants had been in contact with someone with a PCR-confirmed or clinician-diagnosed COVID-19 case within 2 weeks of study entry. Each participant in the prospective study had whole blood, serum and a nasopharyngeal or oropharyngeal swab collected by mobile phlebotomists. Participants in the prospective study had the option to provide additional blood draws and questionnaires over a roughly 2-month period. Prospective study blood samples were shipped either frozen or at room temperature before DNA extraction.

This receptor was obtained from a woman in her 40s who had been exposed to COVID-19. The sequence is built from TRBV5-1 and TRBJ1-1; the D gene is unclear. What was sequenced was PBMCs or T cells enriched from blood (not recorded which). CDR3 sequence: CASSEGQATEAFF. The nucleotide sequence reads TGCGCCAGCAGCGAGGGCCAGGCGACTGAAGCTTTCTTT.